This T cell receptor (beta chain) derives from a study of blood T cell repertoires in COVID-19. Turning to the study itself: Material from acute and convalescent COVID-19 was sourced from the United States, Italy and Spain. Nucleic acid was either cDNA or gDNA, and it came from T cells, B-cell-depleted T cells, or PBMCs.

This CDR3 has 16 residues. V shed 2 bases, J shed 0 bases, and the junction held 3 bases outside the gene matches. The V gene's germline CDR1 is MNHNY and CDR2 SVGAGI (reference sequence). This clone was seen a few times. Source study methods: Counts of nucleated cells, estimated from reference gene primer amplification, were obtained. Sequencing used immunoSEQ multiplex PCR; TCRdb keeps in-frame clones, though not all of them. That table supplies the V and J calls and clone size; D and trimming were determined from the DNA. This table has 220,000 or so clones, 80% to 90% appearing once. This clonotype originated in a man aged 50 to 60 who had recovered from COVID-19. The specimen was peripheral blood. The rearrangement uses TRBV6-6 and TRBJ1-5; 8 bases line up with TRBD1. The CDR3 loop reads CASSYGTGVSNQPQHF. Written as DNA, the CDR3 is TGTGCCAGCAGTTACGGGACAGGTGTTAGCAATCAGCCCCAGCATTTT.